Here is one T cell receptor beta chain with its context. Study processing details: It was from reference gene primer amplification that nucleated cell counts were estimated. Here immunoSEQ multiplex PCR was the method, and the copy in TCRdb shows in-frame clones only, minus some. The D gene and trimming were derived from the DNA, and the V and J assignments and clone size from that table. The profile shows over 85,000 clones, about 85% of them singletons. The trim removed 0 bases at V and 5 bases at J, leaving 14 bases unmatched. Germline CDR1 and CDR2: LNHNV and YYDKDF (reference sequence). This CDR3 has 18 amino acids. The data were obtained in a study of blood T cell repertoires in COVID-19. Whole-study context: The study drew acute and convalescent COVID-19 samples from the United States, Italy and Spain. The cDNA or gDNA used as material had been derived from T cells, B-cell-depleted T cells, or PBMCs.

The sequence came from a human donor in a cohort sampled during active COVID-19. The sample consisted of peripheral blood. The chain recombines TRBV15 with TRBJ2-7; 9 bases are a match to TRBD1. The CDR3 is CATSRERTGVALSHEQYF. CDR3 nucleotides: TGTGCCACCAGCAGAGAAAGGACAGGGGTGGCCCTTAGCCACGAGCAGTACTTC. The complete variable domain, with remaining parts taken from reference TRBV15 and TRBJ2-7, reads DAMVIQNPRYQVTQFGKPVTLSCSQTLNHNVMYWYQQKSSQAPKLLFHYYDKDFNNEADTPDNFQSRRPNTSFCFLDIRSPGLGDTAMYLCATSRERTGVALSHEQYFGPGTRLTVT.